In this sample, the clone carrying this T cell receptor beta chain turned up a few times. No antigen is known for it. This record belongs to a study of early T cells in non-severe SARS-CoV-2 infection. Study as a whole: Whole-blood bulk RNA, unsorted, was sequenced, and chains were unpaired.

Tagging with unique molecular identifiers was applied to individual cDNA molecules. From the 5' RACE reads, TCRdb called clonotypes with MiXCR, one entry per CDR3 protein. The repertoire holds 65,000 to 95,000 distinct CDR3 sequences, with about a sixth as singletons. Study outcomes and limitations: VDJdb matches were skewed toward anti-spike CD8 T cell responses.

This sequence originates from an adult who was a healthcare worker with PCR-confirmed SARS-CoV-2 infection or an uninfected control (not recorded which). Sequencing was carried out using whole blood.

CDR3 loop: CARLSSGTVNTGELFF. DNA of the CDR3: TGTGCCAGACTCTCCTCCGGGACAGTTAACACCGGGGAGCTGTTTTTT. The chain combines TRBV19 with TRBJ2-2; 7 nucleotides match TRBD1. Trimming cost V 9 bases and J 2 bases; bases outside gene matches: 12. Per the germline V gene, CDR1 is LNHDA and CDR2 is SQIVND (reference sequence). This CDR3 has 16 residues.